These T cell receptor beta chains were read from a single sample in a study of STAT3 mutations in large granular lymphocyte leukemia. Clones were read by immunoSEQ multiplex PCR, and TCRdb kept only the in-frame ones, dropping some. The sample records roughly 40,000 clones, nearly 90% being singletons. The sample was PBMCs. Receptors were obtained from a human donor with T large granular lymphocyte leukemia. Some clones in this sample may be carry-over from other donors' samples. The CDR3 runs from the conserved cysteine through the conserved F or W. D genes are given only for firm matches.

J	V	D	CDR3
TRBJ2-7	TRBV6-5	.	CASSYSFWGEQYF
TRBJ1-5	TRBV6-1	.	CASSEGLPNQPQHF
TRBJ1-2	TRBV30	.	CAWSAEGNYGYTF
TRBJ1-2	TRBV19	.	CASSMGQGLYGYTF
TRBJ1-3	TRBV12-2	.	CASRLGTMTFYGNTIYF
TRBJ2-7	TRBV5-6	TRBD1	CASSVGQVGEQYF
TRBJ1-5	TRBV19	.	CASSYDYSNQPQHF
TRBJ1-5	TRBV6-1	.	CASSEVVGSNQPQHF
TRBJ2-3	TRBV4-3	.	CASSQDMGGGTDTQYF
TRBJ1-1	TRBV5-5	.	CASSSGLNTEAFF
TRBJ2-2	TRBV4-3	.	CASSQGNTGELFF
TRBJ1-6	TRBV15	.	CATSRGGSFPPLHF
TRBJ1-2	TRBV18	.	CASSPPQGEGYGYTF
TRBJ2-1	TRBV7-9	.	CASSSTPGYEQFF
TRBJ2-6	TRBV5-1	.	CASREEISGANVLTF
TRBJ2-5	TRBV10-3	.	CAISEGSPETQYF
TRBJ2-1	TRBV7-8	.	CASSLDPSYNEQFF
TRBJ2-3	TRBV4-1	TRBD1	CASSQRDRERTDTQYF
TRBJ1-6	TRBV2	.	CASSEVGLANSPLHF
TRBJ2-5	TRBV19	TRBD2	CASSRLRGEETQYF
TRBJ2-3	TRBV18	.	CASSPGAADADTQYF
TRBJ2-5	TRBV7-2	.	CASSLGKGTKTQYF
TRBJ2-7	TRBV21-1	.	CASKDRMNF
TRBJ2-5	TRBV29-1	TRBD2	CSVEGRGEETQYF
TRBJ1-2	TRBV13	TRBD1	CASTEGQASYGYTF
TRBJ2-7	TRBV6-5	.	CASSYSRTTYEQYF
TRBJ1-1	TRBV5-4	TRBD1	CASSVQGAGTEAFF
TRBJ1-5	TRBV5-6	.	CASSLLGTSGQPQHF
TRBJ2-3	TRBV5-5	TRBD2	CASSLRLAHRDGTQYF
TRBJ2-3	TRBV6-1	TRBD1	CASSAAGTGISADTQYF
TRBJ2-4	TRBV5-1	.	CASFLDPQGRNIQYF
TRBJ2-1	TRBV5-1	TRBD2	CASSLLASYNEQFF
TRBJ2-1	TRBV4-1	.	CASSQEGDYNEQFF
TRBJ2-3	TRBV5-6	.	CASSSTDTQYF
TRBJ1-5	TRBV7-2	.	CASSLGSGMNQPQHF
TRBJ2-7	TRBV6-1	.	CASQRDLYYEQYF
TRBJ1-4	TRBV9	.	CASSVAMAYGEKLFF
TRBJ2-2	TRBV18	TRBD1	CASSPGQTGIHGELFF
TRBJ2-5	TRBV9	TRBD2	CASSKRGDQETQYF
TRBJ1-6	TRBV5-4	.	CASSLDLTNSPLHF
TRBJ1-2	TRBV7-8	.	CASSSAGTGYGYTF